Below are 14 T cell receptor beta chains sequenced from a single sample in a study of early T cells in non-severe SARS-CoV-2 infection. Via MiXCR, TCRdb re-called the 5' RACE reads, giving one row per CDR3 protein. The sample yields about 98,000 distinct CDR3 sequences, 11% seen once. The sequencing sample was made of whole blood. The receptors come from an adult who was a healthcare worker with PCR-confirmed SARS-CoV-2 infection or an uninfected control (not recorded which).

In this sample, this clonotype turned up a few times. The chain combines TRBV9 with TRBJ1-1; D gene ambiguous. V lost 0 bases, J lost 4 bases, and 10 bases lay in between. Per the germline V gene, CDR1 is SGDLS and CDR2 is YYNGEE. The CDR3 is made up of 14 amino acids. CDR3 nucleotides: TGTGCCAGCAGCGTAGAGGACTCGAGCACTGAAGCTTTCTTT. Amino acid sequence: CASSVEDSSTEAFF.

This clonotype was seen more than once but under ten times. The chain has TRBV5-1 and TRBJ2-5; D might be TRBD1 (5 bases). CDR1 is SGHRS, CDR2 YFSETQ, per germline. V lost 4 bases, J lost 3 bases, and 7 bases lay in between. This CDR3 is 12 amino acids long. The CDR3 loop is CASSLTEETQYF. For the CDR3, the DNA is TGCGCCAGCAGCCTGACAGAAGAGACCCAGTACTTC.

This clonotype has only a few counts. The V call is TRBV7-9, the J call TRBJ2-1, with D possibly matching TRBD2 (6 bases). This CDR3 comprises 12 residues. The V gene's germline CDR1 is SEHNR and CDR2 FQNEAQ (reference sequence). V lost 5 bases to trimming and J lost 8 bases, with 10 bases between them. Here the CDR3 DNA reads TGTGCCAGCAGCGGAGGGTCCGATGAGCAGTTCTTC. Translating it yields CASSGGSDEQFF.

This clonotype appeared a few times. The V and J genes are TRBV28 and TRBJ2-5; D unclear. CDR1 and CDR2 from the germline V gene are MDHEN and SYDVKM. The CDR3 is 12 residues long. The V gene lost 4 bases and the J gene lost 3 bases, with 6 bases spanning the gap. The CDR3 nucleotides are TGTGCCAGCAGTTGGCTCGAAGAGACCCAGTACTTC. This gives the protein CASSWLEETQYF.

This clonotype was found a few times. The chain carries TRBV14 and TRBJ2-6; the D is unclear. This CDR3 is 14 amino acids long. The ends were cut back, 5 bases at V and 2 bases at J, with 7 bases in the middle. Germline V gives CDR1 SGHDN, CDR2 FVKESK. CDR3 nucleotides: TGTGCCAGCAGCTCCGTCGCTGGGGCCAACGTCCTGACTTTC. Translation gives CASSSVAGANVLTF.

This sequence joins TRBV7-9 and TRBJ2-5, with D hard to call. This CDR3 is 14 amino acids long. The V gene's germline CDR1 is SEHNR and CDR2 FQNEAQ (reference sequence). V lost 1 base and J 5 bases, leaving 11 bases between the germline ends. This CDR3 reads CASSLVYGSETQYF. Here the CDR3 DNA reads TGTGCCAGCAGCTTAGTTTATGGATCCGAGACCCAGTACTTC.

This clonotype was observed at least ten times. This rearrangement joins TRBV6-5 to TRBJ1-1; D not resolved. Germline V gene lookup returns CDR1 MNHEY and CDR2 SVGAGI. V was shortened by 2 bases and J by 3 bases, with 7 bases between the two germline ends. This CDR3 is built from 13 residues. The CDR3 DNA sequence: TGTGCCAGCAGTTACCAGATAGACACTGAAGCTTTCTTT. Translated: CASSYQIDTEAFF.

This clonotype was detected ten times or more. The rearrangement joins TRBV6-5 to TRBJ2-3; possible D gene TRBD2, 6 bases. The CDR3 has 19 residues. Germline-derived CDR1 and CDR2 are MNHEY and SVGAGI. Trimming took 7 bases from V and 2 from J, leaving 28 bases between them. The CDR3, as DNA: TGTGCCAGCAACTTACTGCTAGCGAGACTTCGACCTTACACAGATACGCAGTATTTT. This gives the protein CASNLLLARLRPYTDTQYF.

The table lists this clonotype with a few counts. The chain carries TRBV20-1 and TRBJ2-7, with D unclear. The germline V and J ends were trimmed by 6 bases and 3 bases, with 9 bases remaining between them. CDR3 length: 11 residues. From germline, CDR1 is DFQATT and CDR2 SNEGSKA (reference sequence). The CDR3 spells CSAIFGYEQYF. CDR3 bases: TGCAGTGCCATTTTCGGCTACGAGCAGTACTTC.

V and J are TRBV4-1 and TRBJ2-5; D remains ambiguous. Deletions cut 2 bases from V and 1 base from J, with 14 bases between. Germline loops: CDR1 MGHRA, CDR2 YSYEKL. This CDR3 has 16 residues. CDR3 DNA sequence: TGCGCCAGCAGCCAAAACCCCCCTGGATCCCAAGAGACCCAGTACTTC. This translates into CASSQNPPGSQETQYF.

In its sample, this clonotype was seen many times. The chain carries TRBV15 and TRBJ2-7; the D call may be TRBD1 or TRBD2 (5 bases each). CDR3 size: 14 residues. V lost 0 bases and J lost 3, with 9 bases in between. The germline CDR1 and CDR2 sequences are LNHNV and YYDKDF (reference sequence). DNA for the CDR3: TGTGCCACCAGCAGAGATGTTGGGGGCTACGAGCAGTACTTC. As protein: CATSRDVGGYEQYF.

This clonotype was recorded many times. This chain links TRBV19 with TRBJ1-2, with D unclear. Trimming took 6 bases from V and 4 from J, leaving 12 bases between them. CDR1 and CDR2 from the germline V gene are LNHDA and SQIVND (reference sequence). The CDR3 loop spans 13 amino acids. The CDR3 loop is CASRRSGVYGYTF. CDR3 DNA sequence: TGTGCCAGTAGGCGGTCCGGGGTCTATGGCTACACCTTC.

This clonotype has a handful of counts. J is TRBJ1-1 and V is TRBV20-1; 8 bases map to TRBD1. CDR1 DFQATT and CDR2 SNEGSKA come from the germline V gene (reference sequence). The J segment lost 5 bases and the V segment lost 0 bases, leaving 5 bases of the junction unmatched. This CDR3 contains 14 residues. As DNA, the CDR3 is TGCAGTGCTAGAGATTCAGGGGGCGATACTGAAGCTTTCTTT. Translated: CSARDSGGDTEAFF.

This clonotype has a handful of counts. The V call is TRBV4-1, the J call TRBJ2-7; the match to TRBD1 covers 8 bases. Germline loops: CDR1 MGHRA, CDR2 YSYEKL. V gave up 1 base and J gave up 3 bases; unmatched junction bases: 2. This CDR3 has 14 amino acids. The CDR3 sequence: CASSQGQGFYEQYF. In DNA, the CDR3 is TGCGCCAGCAGCCAAGGACAGGGGTTCTACGAGCAGTACTTC.